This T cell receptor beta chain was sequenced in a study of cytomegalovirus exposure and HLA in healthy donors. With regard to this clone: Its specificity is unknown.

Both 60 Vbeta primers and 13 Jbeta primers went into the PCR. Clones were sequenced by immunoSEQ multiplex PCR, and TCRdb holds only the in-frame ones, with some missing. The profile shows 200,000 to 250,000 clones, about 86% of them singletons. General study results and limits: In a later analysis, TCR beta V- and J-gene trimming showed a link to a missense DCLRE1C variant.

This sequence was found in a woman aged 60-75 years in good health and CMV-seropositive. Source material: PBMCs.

The CDR3 sequence: CASSDEGDYGYTF. The CDR3 nucleotides are TGTGCCAGCAGCGACGAAGGGGACTATGGCTACACCTTC. V usage is TRBV7-9 and J usage is TRBJ1-2; perhaps TRBD1 as D (5 bases). CDR3 length: 13 residues. Germline V gives CDR1 SEHNR, CDR2 FQNEAQ (reference sequence). V lost 5 bases to trimming and J lost 3 bases, with 10 bases between them.